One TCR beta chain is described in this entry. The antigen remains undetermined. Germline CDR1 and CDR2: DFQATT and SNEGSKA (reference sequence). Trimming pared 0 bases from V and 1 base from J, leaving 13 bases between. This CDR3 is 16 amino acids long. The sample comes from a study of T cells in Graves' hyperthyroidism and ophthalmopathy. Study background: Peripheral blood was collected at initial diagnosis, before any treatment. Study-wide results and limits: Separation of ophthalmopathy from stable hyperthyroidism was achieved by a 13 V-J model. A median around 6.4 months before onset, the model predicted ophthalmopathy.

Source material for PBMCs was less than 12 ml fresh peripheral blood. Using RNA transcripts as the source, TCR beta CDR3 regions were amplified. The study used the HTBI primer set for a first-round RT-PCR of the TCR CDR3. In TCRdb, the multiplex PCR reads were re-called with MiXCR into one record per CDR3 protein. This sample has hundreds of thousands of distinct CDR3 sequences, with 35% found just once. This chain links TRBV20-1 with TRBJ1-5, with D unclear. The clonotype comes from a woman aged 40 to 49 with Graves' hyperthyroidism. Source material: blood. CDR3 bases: TGCAGTGCTAGAGATCGAAAGAAGCCAAGCAATCAGCCCCAGCATTTT. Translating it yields CSARDRKKPSNQPQHF.